These 29 T cell receptor beta chains share one sample of origin, sequenced in a study of blood T cell repertoires in COVID-19. Repertoires were generated with immunoSEQ multiplex PCR, while TCRdb's copy carries only in-frame clones and drops some. The table lists about 120,000 clones, roughly 84% of them singletons. Sample: peripheral blood. Receptors were obtained from a man between 60 and 75 years old with acute or convalescent COVID-19.

The rearrangement links TRBV5-1 to TRBJ2-7, with D perhaps matching TRBD2 (6 bases). Germline values: CDR1 SGHRS, CDR2 YFSETQ. Deletions cut 6 bases from V and 0 bases from J, with 10 bases between. This CDR3 region has 13 residues. CDR3 in DNA: TGCGCCAGCACGGAGGGGTCCTCCTACGAGCAGTACTTC. It specifies CASTEGSSYEQYF. The whole variable domain, filled in from reference TRBV5-1 and TRBJ2-7, reads KAGVTQTPRYLIKTRGQQVTLSCSPISGHRSVSWYQQTPGQGLQFLFEYFSETQRNKGNFPGRFSGRQFSNSRSEMNVSTLELGDSALYLCASTEGSSYEQYFGPGTRLTVT.

The CDR3, as DNA: TGTGCCAGCAGCTTGGCGACTAGCGGGCGGATCGGGGAGCTGTTTTTT. As protein: CASSLATSGRIGELFF. This sequence joins TRBV5-4 and TRBJ2-2, with TRBD2 matching 10 bases. Looked up from germline, CDR1 is SGHNT and CDR2 is YYREEE (reference sequence). This CDR3 is built from 16 residues. V gave up 0 bases and J gave up 7 bases; unmatched junction bases: 6. The variable domain in full, completed from reference TRBV5-4 and TRBJ2-2, reads ETGVTQSPTHLIKTRGQQVTLRCSSQSGHNTVSWYQQALGQGPQFIFQYYREEENGRGNFPPRFSGLQFPNYSSELNVNALELDDSALYLCASSLATSGRIGELFFGEGSRLTVL.

The J gene is TRBJ2-2, the V gene TRBV19; the match to TRBD2 covers 10 bases. CDR1 and CDR2 (germline): LNHDA, SQIVND (reference sequence). The CDR3 sequence is 16 residues long. The ends lost 4 bases at V and 5 bases at J; junction bases unmatched: 7. The CDR3 reads CASSRRTSGPTGELFF. The CDR3 region has the DNA TGTGCCAGTAGTAGACGGACTAGCGGACCTACCGGGGAGCTGTTTTTT.

The chain is built from TRBV10-2 and TRBJ2-7, with a tentative D call TRBD2 (5 bases). Between the trimmed V and J ends, which lost 3 bases and 6 bases, there was a span of 15 bases. The CDR3 is 14 amino acids. Per the germline V gene, CDR1 is WSHSY and CDR2 is SAAADI. In DNA, the CDR3 is TGCGCCAGCAGTGAAGTGGCGGGCCGGGGCGAGCAGTACTTC. It specifies CASSEVAGRGEQYF.

In this sample, this clone turned up a few times. The chain is built from TRBV7-9 and TRBJ1-5; D call uncertain. CDR1 SEHNR and CDR2 FQNEAQ come from the germline V gene (reference sequence). Trimming left V 4 bases short and J 4 bases short, with 17 bases between. CDR3 length: 16 residues. Here the CDR3 DNA reads TGTGCCAGCAGCTCTTCGGCCTCTAGTTGGAATCAGCCCCAGCATTTT. It encodes CASSSSASSWNQPQHF.

The V gene is TRBV10-3, the J gene TRBJ1-5, with D perhaps matching TRBD1 (5 bases). The germline CDR1 and CDR2 sequences are ENHRY and SYGVKD. V was clipped by 8 bases and J by 7 bases, with 18 bases between them. This CDR3 contains 14 residues. Written as DNA, the CDR3 is TGTGCCATCGCCCGGGACCCCCGGGAGCAGCCCCAGCATTTT. Amino acid sequence: CAIARDPREQPQHF.

The V call is TRBV4-2, the J call TRBJ2-1, with D tentatively TRBD2 (6 bases). The CDR3 sequence is 19 residues long. The ends were cut back, 0 bases at V and 2 bases at J, with 20 bases in the middle. Looked up from germline, CDR1 is LGHNA and CDR2 is YNFKEQ. In nucleotides, the CDR3 is TGTGCCAGCAGCCAAGAGTTCCGGGATAGCGGTAACCCCTACAATGAGCAGTTCTTC. It is translated as CASSQEFRDSGNPYNEQFF.

The chain combines TRBV27 with TRBJ2-2; maybe TRBD1 (5 bases). The CDR3 consists of 16 residues. CDR1 MNHEY and CDR2 SMNVEV come from the germline V gene (reference sequence). Trimming took 1 base from V and 0 from J, leaving 9 bases between them. In DNA, the CDR3 is TGTGCCAGCAGTTTATGGTGGGGCACGAACACCGGGGAGCTGTTTTTT. Translation gives CASSLWWGTNTGELFF.

The J gene is TRBJ1-5, the V gene TRBV2; 11 bases are shared with TRBD1. The CDR3 is 15 amino acids. Germline V gene lookup returns CDR1 SNHLY and CDR2 FYNNEI. J lost 6 bases, V lost 5 bases, and 6 bases had no gene match. The CDR3 loop reads CASSRTGGVGQPQHF. Here the CDR3 DNA reads TGTGCCAGCAGTAGGACAGGGGGCGTGGGTCAGCCCCAGCATTTT.

The chain links TRBV7-2 to TRBJ1-6; 9 nucleotides agree with TRBD1. CDR3 length equals 14 residues. The ends lost 3 bases at V and 7 bases at J; junction bases unmatched: 1. Germline lookup yields CDR1 SGHTA and CDR2 FQGNSA. The CDR3 DNA reads as TGTGCCAGCAGCTTTGGGACAGGGAATTCACCCCTCCACTTT. Translation: CASSFGTGNSPLHF.

The rearrangement links TRBV15 to TRBJ1-2, with 8 bases that match TRBD1. There are 16 residues in the CDR3. V dropped 3 bases and J dropped 2; count of bases not matched to a gene: 8. Germline-derived CDR1 and CDR2 are LNHNV and YYDKDF (reference sequence). CDR3 sequence reads: CATSSGTGGPNYGYTF. CDR3 nucleotide sequence: TGTGCCACCAGCAGTGGGACAGGTGGGCCCAACTATGGCTACACCTTC.

The V and J genes are TRBV3-1 (or the pseudogene TRBV3-2) and TRBJ1-2; maybe TRBD1 (6 bases). CDR1 LGHDT and CDR2 YNNKEL come from the germline V gene (reference sequence). V was pared by 1 base and J by 5 bases, with 14 bases between. CDR3 size: 15 residues. The CDR3 sequence is CASSQGAGGLYGYTF. The CDR3, as DNA: TGTGCCAGCAGCCAAGGGGCTGGGGGCCTATATGGCTACACCTTC.

This chain joins TRBV30 and TRBJ2-7; no clear D. Germline values: CDR1 GTSNPN, CDR2 SVGIG (reference sequence). Between the trimmed V and J ends, which lost 3 bases and 4 bases, there was a span of 4 bases. The CDR3 length is 10 residues. The DNA for the CDR3 is TGTGCCTGGAGCCTGTACGAGCAGTACTTC. Translated: CAWSLYEQYF.

CDR3 in DNA: TGTGCCAGCAGGCTACAGGGGGACTATTCACCCCTCCACTTT. Translation: CASRLQGDYSPLHF. The rearrangement links TRBV27 to TRBJ1-6, with 8 bases identical to TRBD1. The J segment lost 8 bases and the V segment lost 6 bases, leaving 6 bases of the junction unmatched. The CDR3 consists of 14 residues. Germline-derived CDR1 and CDR2 are MNHEY and SMNVEV (reference sequence).

This clone came up once. This rearrangement joins TRBV27 to TRBJ2-1; D is undetermined. Germline V lookup: CDR1 MNHEY, CDR2 SMNVEV (reference sequence). There are 13 residues in the CDR3. Between the trimmed V and J ends, which lost 3 bases and 12 bases, there was a span of 15 bases. CDR3 bases: TGTGCCAGCAGTTTCAATCCATCCTTCGGGCAGTTCTTC. Amino acids: CASSFNPSFGQFF.

The chain combines TRBV10-2 with TRBJ2-1; D is uncertain. The CDR3 spans 10 residues. The germline CDR1 and CDR2 sequences are WSHSY and SAAADI. Trimming stripped 6 bases from V and 5 bases from J, with 2 bases between. The CDR3 reads CASSDNEQFF. The DNA of the CDR3 is TGCGCCAGCAGCGACAATGAGCAGTTCTTC.

The V call is TRBV19, the J call TRBJ2-2, with a possible D match to TRBD2 (5 bases). The CDR3 runs 15 residues. CDR1 LNHDA and CDR2 SQIVND come from the germline V gene (reference sequence). Trimming removed 1 base from V and 6 bases from J, with 12 bases in between. The DNA of the CDR3 is TGTGCCAGTAGTATAGTAGGTAGCGTCCCCGGGGAGCTGTTTTTT. This encodes CASSIVGSVPGELFF.

In its sample, this clone was seen once. The chain is built from TRBV6-6 and TRBJ1-1, with 7 positions matching TRBD1. V lost 6 bases, J lost 3 bases, and 4 bases stayed unmatched. CDR1 and CDR2 (germline): MNHNY, SVGAGI (reference sequence). The CDR3 totals 13 residues. CDR3 loop: CASRMGQHTEAFF. DNA for the CDR3: TGTGCCAGCAGGATGGGACAGCACACTGAAGCTTTCTTT.

The chain has TRBV2 and TRBJ1-5; D gene uncertain. CDR3 length: 13 amino acids. Germline V lookup: CDR1 SNHLY, CDR2 FYNNEI. With 0 bases removed from V and 7 bases from J, the gap between germline ends came to 7 bases. CDR3 amino acids: CASSEAEEQPQHF. CDR3 in DNA: TGTGCCAGCAGTGAAGCGGAGGAACAGCCCCAGCATTTT.

The chain links TRBV10-1 to TRBJ2-7; 7 bases fit TRBD1. The CDR3 contains 13 residues. V gave up 9 bases and J gave up 5 bases; unmatched junction bases: 10. CDR1 is WNHNN and CDR2 is SYGVQD in the germline V gene (reference sequence). The CDR3 region has the DNA TGCGCCAGGACAGGGATTCCGATGCACGAGCAGTACTTC. Residues: CARTGIPMHEQYF.

This clone was counted a single time. The chain uses TRBV6-1 and TRBJ2-7; unclear D gene. The CDR3 extends over 13 amino acids. Germline V gene lookup returns CDR1 MNHNS and CDR2 SASEGT. Trimming cost V 3 bases and J 2 bases, with 8 bases left between them. The CDR3 loop is CASSDHRAYEQYF. The CDR3 coding sequence is TGTGCCAGCAGTGATCACAGAGCCTACGAGCAGTACTTC.

This rearrangement joins TRBV10-3 to TRBJ1-1; D call uncertain. The CDR3 loop spans 12 amino acids. The V end was cut by 2 bases, the J end by 1 base, with 2 bases between. Germline assignment: CDR1 ENHRY and CDR2 SYGVKD. The CDR3 DNA sequence: TGTGCCATCAGTGAGCAGAACACTGAAGCTTTCTTT. It encodes CAISEQNTEAFF.

This chain uses TRBV15 with TRBJ1-5; D not resolved. Trimming took off 3 bases at V and 6 bases at J, with 6 bases between the two ends. Germline values: CDR1 LNHNV, CDR2 YYDKDF (reference sequence). The CDR3 is 12 amino acids. For the CDR3, the DNA is TGTGCCACCAGCAGGGCCAGTCAGCCCCAGCATTTT. The encoded protein is CATSRASQPQHF.

The chain links TRBV6-5 to TRBJ2-7; possibly TRBD2 for D (5 bases). V lost 4 bases to trimming and J lost 7 bases, with 14 bases between them. The CDR3 sequence is 13 residues long. The germline V gene has CDR1 MNHEY and CDR2 SVGAGI. Here the CDR3 DNA reads TGTGCCAGCAGTTTCGGACTGACGGGGGAGCAGTACTTC. Encoded protein: CASSFGLTGEQYF.

The chain has TRBV2 and TRBJ1-3; possibly TRBD1 for D (5 bases). This CDR3 has 15 amino acids. CDR1 and CDR2 (germline): SNHLY, FYNNEI. V was clipped by 2 bases and J by 2 bases, with 10 bases between them. CDR3 in DNA: TGTGCCAGCAGTGAACAGGGAGGCCCTGGAAACACCATATATTTT. Its translation is CASSEQGGPGNTIYF.

This chain joins TRBV19 and TRBJ1-3; TRBD1 matches at 8 bases. Losses at the gene ends were 7 bases for V and 4 bases for J; bases not matched to a gene: 3. There are 13 residues in the CDR3. Germline CDR1 and CDR2: LNHDA and SQIVND (reference sequence). CDR3 DNA: TGTGCCAGTACCGACAGGGGAGGAAACACCATATATTTT. It yields the protein CASTDRGGNTIYF.

This clone was seen more than once but under ten times. The V call is TRBV6-5, the J call TRBJ2-5; the D is unclear. The CDR3 has 15 amino acids. CDR1 MNHEY and CDR2 SVGAGI come from the germline V gene. With 5 bases removed from V and 1 base from J, the gap between germline ends came to 14 bases. CDR3 bases: TGTGCCAGCAGTCCCCGAGCGAGTTTCCAAGAGACCCAGTACTTC. Translating gives CASSPRASFQETQYF.

The chain employs TRBV19 and TRBJ1-6; TRBD1 matches at 9 bases. Trimming removed 6 bases from V and 8 bases from J; junction bases left unmatched: 8. The germline CDR1 and CDR2 sequences are LNHDA and SQIVND (reference sequence). The CDR3 consists of 15 residues. The CDR3 nucleotides are TGTGCCAGTAGCCTGGATGGACAGGGGCATTCACCCCTCCACTTT. The encoded protein is CASSLDGQGHSPLHF.

The V gene is TRBV7-2, the J gene TRBJ1-6; no reliable D call. The CDR3 sequence is 15 residues long. V lost 5 bases, J lost 4 bases, and 12 bases lay in between. The V gene's germline CDR1 is SGHTA and CDR2 FQGNSA. The DNA for the CDR3 is TGTGCCAGCAGCCCAGATGGAGCGTATAATTCACCCCTCCACTTT. Translated, it gives CASSPDGAYNSPLHF.